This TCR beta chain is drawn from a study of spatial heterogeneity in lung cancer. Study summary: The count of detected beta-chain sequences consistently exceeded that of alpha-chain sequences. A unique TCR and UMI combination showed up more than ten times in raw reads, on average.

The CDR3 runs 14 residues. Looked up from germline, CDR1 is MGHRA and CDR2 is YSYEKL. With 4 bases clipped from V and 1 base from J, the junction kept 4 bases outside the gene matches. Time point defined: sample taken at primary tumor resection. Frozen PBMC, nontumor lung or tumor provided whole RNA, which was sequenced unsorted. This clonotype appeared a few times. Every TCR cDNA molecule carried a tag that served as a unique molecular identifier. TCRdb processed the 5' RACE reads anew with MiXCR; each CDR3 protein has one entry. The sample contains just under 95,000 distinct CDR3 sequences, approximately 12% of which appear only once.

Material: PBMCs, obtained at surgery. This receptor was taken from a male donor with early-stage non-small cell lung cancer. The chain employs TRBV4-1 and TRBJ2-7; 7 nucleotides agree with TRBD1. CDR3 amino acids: CASSPRQGSYEQYF. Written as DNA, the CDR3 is TGCGCCAGCAGCCCCCGACAGGGTTCCTACGAGCAGTACTTC.